The 18 T cell receptor beta chains below all came from one sample that was sequenced in a study of T-cell memory formation after mild COVID-19. TCRdb fed the 5' RACE reads into MiXCR, producing one record per CDR3 protein. The profile shows about 260,000 distinct CDR3 sequences, around 8% of them singletons. Material for sequencing was PBMCs or a T cell subset sorted from them (not recorded which). The source of these receptors is a young man who had mild COVID-19 (a few samples of this study predate the infection). Cell type and time point are not known.

At least ten counts were recorded for this clonotype. V and J are TRBV5-6 and TRBJ1-1, with D perhaps TRBD1 (5 bases). From germline, CDR1 is SGHDT and CDR2 YYEEEE. Trimming took off 5 bases at V and 4 bases at J, with 15 bases between the two ends. This CDR3 is 14 amino acids long. CDR3 nucleotides: TGTGCCAGCAGAGGAATGACAGCAAGCACTGAAGCTTTCTTT. This encodes CASRGMTASTEAFF.

This clonotype occurred a few times. The rearrangement links TRBV12-3 or TRBV12-4 to TRBJ2-3; 15 nucleotides match TRBD2. This CDR3 spans 19 amino acids. Trimming removed 6 bases from V and 5 bases from J; junction bases left unmatched: 15. CDR3 protein: CASSPGLAGGDTGLDTQYF. CDR3 nucleotide sequence: TGTGCCAGCAGCCCGGGACTAGCGGGGGGCGACACCGGCCTAGATACGCAGTATTTT.

This clonotype was found many times. J is TRBJ2-7 and V is TRBV4-3; 9 positions agree with TRBD2. The trim removed 0 bases at V and 5 bases at J, leaving 5 bases unmatched. CDR3 size: 15 residues. Per the germline V gene, CDR1 is LGHNA and CDR2 is YSLEER. CDR3 protein: CASSQDRPSGDEQYV. CDR3 sequence (DNA): TGCGCCAGCAGCCAAGATAGGCCTAGCGGGGACGAGCAGTACGTC.

The chain couples TRBV11-2 to TRBJ2-7; D remains ambiguous. The CDR3 sequence is 11 residues long. The V gene's germline CDR1 is SGHAT and CDR2 FQNNGV. V was clipped by 3 bases and J by 6 bases, with 6 bases between them. CDR3 protein: CASSFYSEQYF. The CDR3 DNA is TGTGCCAGCAGCTTTTACAGCGAGCAGTACTTC.

This clonotype showed up many times. The V gene is TRBV11-2, the J gene TRBJ2-3; the match to TRBD2 covers 15 bases. Losses at the gene ends were 4 bases for V and 5 bases for J; bases not matched to a gene: 16. Germline lookup yields CDR1 SGHAT and CDR2 FQNNGV. CDR3 length: 20 residues. CDR3 in amino acids: CASSSTRTSGGASVGDTQYF. The DNA for the CDR3 is TGTGCCAGCAGCTCGACCCGGACTAGCGGGGGGGCATCGGTCGGAGATACGCAGTATTTT.

This clonotype turned up a few times. The V call is TRBV7-9, the J call TRBJ2-4; D might be TRBD2 (5 bases). Between the trimmed V and J ends, which lost 5 bases and 3 bases, there was a span of 26 bases. This CDR3 spans 19 amino acids. Per the germline V gene, CDR1 is SEHNR and CDR2 is FQNEAQ (reference sequence). CDR3 sequence: CASSRPVRENVRGKNIQYF. As DNA, the CDR3 is TGTGCCAGCAGCCGACCCGTTAGAGAGAACGTCCGGGGCAAAAACATTCAGTACTTC.

In DNA form, the CDR3 reads TGTGCCAGCGGATCCACAGGGGACCCCTATGGCTACACCTTC. It is translated as CASGSTGDPYGYTF. This chain joins TRBV3-1 and TRBJ1-2; 7 nucleotides align to TRBD1. The germline gives CDR1 LGHDT, CDR2 YNNKEL (reference sequence). The CDR3 is 14 residues long. The V segment lost 8 bases and the J segment 4 bases; nucleotides outside the gene matches: 10.

In its sample, this clonotype was seen many times. CDR3 amino acids: CSVQTGGTYPSDEQYF. CDR3 sequence (DNA): TGCAGCGTCCAGACAGGGGGAACGTATCCCAGTGACGAGCAGTACTTC. This chain connects TRBV29-1 to TRBJ2-7; TRBD1 aligns across 9 bases. The ends lost 6 bases at V and 5 bases at J; junction bases unmatched: 17. The CDR3 sequence is 16 residues long. Germline V CDR1 and CDR2: SQVTM, ANQGSEA.

Many counts were recorded for this clonotype. The chain joins TRBV4-3 to TRBJ1-6, with a weak D call TRBD1 (6 bases). The CDR3 is made up of 14 amino acids. From germline, CDR1 is LGHNA and CDR2 YSLEER. V shed 6 bases and J shed 7 bases, with 13 bases lying between them. The CDR3 coding sequence is TGCGCCAGCAGACCGGACAGACGAAATTCACCCCTCCACTTT. Its translation: CASRPDRRNSPLHF.

The chain couples TRBV15 to TRBJ2-6; TRBD1 might be the D (6 bases). V shed 4 bases and J shed 4 bases, with 11 bases lying between them. From germline, CDR1 is LNHNV and CDR2 YYDKDF (reference sequence). This CDR3 has 15 residues. The DNA for the CDR3 is TGTGCCACCAGCAATGGGGGCGCCGGGGCCAACGTCCTGACTTTC. Protein sequence: CATSNGGAGANVLTF.

The V gene is TRBV12-3 or TRBV12-4, the J gene TRBJ2-5; D gene uncertain. Trimming removed 5 bases at V and 4 bases at J, with 14 bases between. This CDR3 comprises 14 residues. CDR3 DNA sequence: TGTGCCAGCAGTGCCCGGGCCCCAAGAGAGACCCAGTACTTC. Translated, it gives CASSARAPRETQYF.

This clonotype was counted only a few times. The chain recombines TRBV7-3 with TRBJ2-3; 11 bases line up with TRBD2. This CDR3 spans 18 amino acids. V lost 3 bases, J lost 4 bases, and 12 bases stayed unmatched. Germline V gene data show CDR1 as SGHTA and CDR2 as FQGTGA. The CDR3 nucleotides are TGTGCCAGCAGCTTCACCCCACTACTAGCGGGGGAGTCAGATACGCAGTATTTT. Its translation: CASSFTPLLAGESDTQYF.

The chain has TRBV6-5 and TRBJ2-5; D may be TRBD1 or TRBD2 (5 bases each). The CDR3 runs to 18 residues. Germline V gives CDR1 MNHEY, CDR2 SVGAGI. Trimming cost V 2 bases and J 2 bases, with 21 bases left between them. CDR3 in DNA: TGTGCCAGCAGTTACCGATCGGTTTACGGGGCTCCGCAAGAGACCCAGTACTTC. This translates into CASSYRSVYGAPQETQYF.

This clonotype was counted at least ten times. The chain recombines TRBV9 with TRBJ2-7; perhaps TRBD2 as D (7 bases). From germline, CDR1 is SGDLS and CDR2 YYNGEE. The CDR3 runs 15 residues. With 3 bases removed from V and 5 bases from J, the gap between germline ends came to 18 bases. The CDR3 DNA is TGTGCCAGCAGCGCCGGGGAGGGGGTAACGAACGAGCAGTACTTC. This translates into CASSAGEGVTNEQYF.

This clonotype appeared a single time. The CDR3 loop reads CASSPTRVDSPLHF. In DNA form, the CDR3 reads TGTGCCAGCAGTCCCACCCGGGTAGATTCACCCCTCCACTTT. The V gene is TRBV12-3 or TRBV12-4, the J gene TRBJ1-6; D is ambiguous. The CDR3 consists of 14 residues. The ends were cut back, 5 bases at V and 8 bases at J, with 13 bases in the middle.

Only a few counts were recorded for this clonotype. This chain uses TRBV12-3 or TRBV12-4 with TRBJ1-2; D not certain. This CDR3 spans 15 amino acids. Trimming took off 5 bases at V and 0 bases at J, with 13 bases between the two ends. CDR3 nucleotides: TGTGCCAGCAGTAGCCGTAGGACTACTAACTATGGCTACACCTTC. Amino acid sequence: CASSSRRTTNYGYTF.

The table lists this clonotype with a few counts. The chain is built from TRBV7-2 and TRBJ1-5; D uncertain. The CDR3 totals 13 residues. The V end lost 3 bases, the J end lost 7 bases, and 10 bases lay between the germline ends. Germline lookup yields CDR1 SGHTA and CDR2 FQGNSA. This CDR3 is CASSFNLMQPQHF. In DNA form, the CDR3 reads TGTGCCAGCAGCTTCAACCTTATGCAGCCCCAGCATTTT. The variable domain in full, with the rest retrieved from reference TRBV7-2 and TRBJ1-5, is GAGVSQSPSNKVTEKGKDVELRCDPISGHTALYWYRQSLGQGLEFLIYFQGNSAPDKSGLPSDRFSAERTGGSVSTLTIQRTQQEDSAVYLCASSFNLMQPQHFGDGTRLSIL.

Note on this clonotype: Sequence at one end of the junction differs from germline and may be a read error. The chain has TRBV5-1 and TRBJ2-7; D may correspond to TRBD1 or TRBD2 (5 bases each). Germline CDR1 reads SGHRS; CDR2 reads YFSETQ. This CDR3 spans 12 amino acids. CDR3 nucleotide sequence: TGCGCCAGCAGCGAGACAGACTACGCGCAGTACTTC. This translates into CASSETDYAQYF.